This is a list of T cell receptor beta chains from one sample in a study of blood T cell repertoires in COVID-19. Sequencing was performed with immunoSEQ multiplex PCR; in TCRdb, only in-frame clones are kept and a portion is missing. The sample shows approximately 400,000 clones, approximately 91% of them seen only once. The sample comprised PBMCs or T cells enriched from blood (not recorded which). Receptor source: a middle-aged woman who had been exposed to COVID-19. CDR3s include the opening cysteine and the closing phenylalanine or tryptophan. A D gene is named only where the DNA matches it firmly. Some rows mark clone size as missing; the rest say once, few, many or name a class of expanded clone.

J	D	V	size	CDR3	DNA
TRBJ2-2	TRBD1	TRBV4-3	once	CASSPRQGDTGELFF	TGCGCCAGCAGCCCAAGACAGGGAGACACCGGGGAGCTGTTTTTT
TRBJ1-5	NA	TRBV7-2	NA	CASSLLTASNQPQHF	TGTGCCAGCAGCTTATTGACAGCCAGCAATCAGCCCCAGCATTTT
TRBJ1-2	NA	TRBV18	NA	CASSPSRGIYGYTF	TGTGCCAGCTCACCTTCTCGGGGTATCTATGGCTACACCTTC
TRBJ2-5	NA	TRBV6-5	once	CASRRRPVPRETQYF	TGTGCCAGCAGGAGGAGGCCGGTCCCGAGGGAGACCCAGTACTTC
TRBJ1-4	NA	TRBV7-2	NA	CASSLTVSYATNEKLFF	TGTGCCAGCAGCCTAACAGTGTCTTACGCAACTAATGAAAAACTGTTTTTT
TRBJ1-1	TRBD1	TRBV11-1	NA	CASSYRQGNTEAFF	TGTGCCAGCAGCTATCGACAGGGGAACACTGAAGCTTTCTTT
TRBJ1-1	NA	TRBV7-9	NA	CASSRPRTVNTEAFF	TGTGCCAGCAGCCGTCCCCGGACAGTGAACACTGAAGCTTTCTTT
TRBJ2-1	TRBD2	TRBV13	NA	CASSRQGLAGANNEQFF	TGTGCCAGCAGCAGGCAGGGACTAGCGGGGGCCAACAATGAGCAGTTCTTC
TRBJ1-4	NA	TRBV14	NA	CASSQDLDGRSEKLFF	TGTGCCAGCAGCCAAGATCTAGACGGGAGGAGTGAAAAACTGTTTTTT
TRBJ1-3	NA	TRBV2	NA	CASSVDSGNTIYF	TGTGCCAGCAGCGTAGACTCTGGAAACACCATATATTTT
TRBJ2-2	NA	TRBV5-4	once	CASSLYVGGGPGELFF	TGTGCCAGCAGCTTGTATGTGGGAGGGGGGCCCGGGGAGCTGTTTTTT
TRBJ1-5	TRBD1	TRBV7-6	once	CASSPGTGLVPQHF	TGTGCCAGCAGTCCCGGGACAGGGCTGGTGCCCCAGCATTTT
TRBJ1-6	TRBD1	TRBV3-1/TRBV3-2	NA	CASSLRTGGSYNSPLHF	TGTGCCAGCAGCCTTCGGACAGGGGGCTCCTATAATTCACCCCTCCACTTT
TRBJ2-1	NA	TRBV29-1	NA	CSVDYDYRSYNEQFF	TGCAGCGTCGATTACGACTACCGCTCCTACAATGAGCAGTTCTTC
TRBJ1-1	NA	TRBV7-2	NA	CASRLVLPNGEAFF	TGTGCCAGCAGACTAGTCCTCCCAAACGGTGAAGCTTTCTTT
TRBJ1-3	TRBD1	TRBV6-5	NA	CASRGQSTSGNTIYF	TGTGCCAGCCGGGGACAGTCGACCTCTGGAAACACCATATATTTT
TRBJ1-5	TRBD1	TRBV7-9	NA	CASSPGNRGNQPQHF	TGTGCCAGCAGCCCCGGCAACAGGGGGAATCAGCCCCAGCATTTT